This T cell receptor (beta chain) was observed in a study of T cells in Graves' hyperthyroidism and ophthalmopathy. Germline CDR1 SNHLY, CDR2 FYNNEI. The CDR3 is made up of 18 amino acids. With V trimmed by 1 base and J by 2 bases, 8 bases remained unmatched. Amplification targeted TCR beta CDR3 regions from RNA transcripts. The TCR CDR3 first-round RT-PCR relied on the HTBI primer set. TCRdb reprocessed the multiplex PCR reads via MiXCR and lists one record per CDR3 protein. This table holds about 610,000 distinct CDR3 sequences, about 15% found once. This chain joins TRBV2 and TRBJ1-5; 10 bases match TRBD1. Sequencing used blood. This sequence was found in a woman between 40 and 55 years old with Graves' ophthalmopathy. The CDR3 DNA is TGTGCCAGCAGTGAAGAACGGGACAGGGGAACGGGCAATCAGCCCCAGCATTTT. Amino acid sequence: CASSEERDRGTGNQPQHF.